This T cell receptor (beta chain) was sequenced for a study of blood T cell repertoires in COVID-19. Background on the study: T cells, B-cell-depleted T cells, or PBMCs provided the cDNA or gDNA that served as material.

Those who participated ranged in age from 18 to 89 years and resided in around 22 US areas. Participants reported their clinical history, and cohort assignment relied on those reports. Recovered participants had two consecutive negative NP/OP PCR tests, healthcare professional clearance, or symptom resolution. The repertoire was sequenced with immunoSEQ multiplex PCR; TCRdb's copy has only in-frame clones and lacks some. The table lists more than 350,000 clones, 85% to 90% of them singletons. The germline CDR1 and CDR2 sequences are LNHDA and SQIVND (reference sequence). V shed 7 bases, J shed 3 bases, and the junction held 7 bases outside the gene matches. The CDR3 is 15 residues long.

Sequencing input: PBMCs or T cells enriched from blood (not recorded which). The sequence came from a young man who had recovered from COVID-19. The rearrangement joins TRBV19 to TRBJ2-1, with 9 positions matching TRBD1. Here the CDR3 reads CASIKPGQGYNEQFF. The CDR3 DNA reads TGTGCCAGTATCAAACCGGGACAGGGCTACAATGAGCAGTTCTTC.